The TCR beta chain described here comes from a study of control samples from healthy donors and cancer patients (TCRdb year 2020). Concerning this clone itself: Its antigen is unknown. It has no much larger one-base neighbor in the sample; base qualities were not kept.

CDR1 and CDR2, looked up from the germline V gene, are SNHLY and FYNNEI. V trim: 4 bases; J trim: 4 bases; unmatched bases: 10. Inclusive of the bounding cysteine and phenylalanine, the CDR3 is 16 residues long. Only the CDR3 region is kept as DNA, spanning 48 bases read in frame from base 1. The library was generated by the immunoSEQ multiplex PCR assay. TCRdb took this table from immuneACCESS and kept in-frame rearrangements with V and J called. Such tables lack part of the clones; where checked against another copy, unresolved V genes explain under half of the gap, and the rest is unexplained. In all, the sample holds some 70,000 clones, and nearly 85% of those were seen once. The ten largest make up 15% to 19% of the sample.

Sequencing used blood. The receptor chain draws on TRBV2 and TRBJ2-7; 10 central bases correspond to TRBD2. This TCR was recovered from a man aged 55 to 70 in good health. The CDR3 region reads CASSAVASGSKYEQYF. The DNA sequence follows: TGTGCCAGCAGTGCGGTGGCTAGCGGGAGTAAATACGAGCAGTACTTC.